This T cell receptor beta chain derives from a study of blood T cell repertoires in COVID-19. Overall study context: The study drew acute and convalescent COVID-19 samples from the United States, Italy and Spain. Sample material is recorded as cDNA or gDNA derived from T cells, B-cell-depleted T cells, or PBMCs.

Followed longitudinally, the Seattle patients had been enrolled during active infection. CDR3 length: 15 amino acids. Per germline, CDR1 SGDLS and CDR2 YYNGEE. The V gene lost 2 bases and the J gene lost 4 bases, with 15 bases spanning the gap. How the authors handled the data: By means of reference gene primer amplification, nucleated cell counts were estimated. Data came from immunoSEQ multiplex PCR; TCRdb stores just in-frame clones and leaves some out. V, J and clone size were drawn from that table, and D and trimming were deduced from the DNA. The sample lists about 120,000 clones; roughly 89% were seen once.

This sequence joins TRBV9 and TRBJ2-5; a weak D match, TRBD2 (6 bases). Sample: peripheral blood. The sequence was obtained from a woman aged 55-69 years with COVID-19, enrolled during active disease. Here the CDR3 reads CASSVGSLRLETQYF. Written as DNA, the CDR3 is TGTGCCAGCAGCGTCGGGAGCCTACGCCTAGAGACCCAGTACTTC.